The 22 T cell receptor beta chains below were found in one sample sequenced in a study of long-term antiretroviral therapy in people with HIV. Survey-level immunoSEQ v3.0 assays were run. TCRdb's copy holds only in-frame clones and misses some; the assay was immunoSEQ multiplex PCR. The sample records under 20,000 clones, around 80% being singletons. The sequences come from unsorted PBMCs, collected 0.1 years before starting antiretroviral therapy. All receptors come from a man between 18 and 29 years old with HIV.

The chain recombines TRBV27 with TRBJ1-1, with D unclear. The CDR3 length is 13 residues. V lost 0 bases and J 4 bases, leaving 6 bases between the germline ends. Per the germline V gene, CDR1 is MNHEY and CDR2 is SMNVEV (reference sequence). The chain's CDR3 is CASSLSHSTEAFF. DNA for the CDR3: TGTGCCAGCAGTTTATCGCACAGCACTGAAGCTTTCTTT.

V gene TRBV11-2 combines with J gene TRBJ1-3, with D possibly TRBD1 on 6 matching bases. V lost 3 bases, J lost 2 bases, and 14 bases lay in between. The CDR3 runs 16 residues. Germline CDR1 SGHAT, CDR2 FQNNGV. The CDR3 sequence: CASSFGGLFAGNTIYF. CDR3 nucleotides: TGTGCCAGCAGCTTTGGGGGCCTCTTTGCTGGAAACACCATATATTTT.

The chain is built from TRBV4-2 and TRBJ1-1; no firm D call. V was shortened by 1 base and J by 5 bases, with 14 bases between the two germline ends. Looked up from germline, CDR1 is LGHNA and CDR2 is YNFKEQ. This CDR3 contains 15 residues. The CDR3 coding sequence is TGTGCCAGCAGCCAAGCTGGTATAGGAGGGACTGAAGCTTTCTTT. As protein: CASSQAGIGGTEAFF.

This clone occurred once. For the CDR3, the DNA is TGTGCCAGCAGTTCGGGGGTTAGCTACAATCAGCCCCAGCATTTT. Protein: CASSSGVSYNQPQHF. This sequence joins TRBV6-5 and TRBJ1-5; D perhaps matches TRBD1 (5 bases). Trimming left V 4 bases short and J 3 bases short, with 13 bases between. This CDR3 spans 15 amino acids. CDR1 and CDR2 from the germline V gene are MNHEY and SVGAGI.

This chain uses TRBV19 with TRBJ1-5; TRBD1 agrees at 11 bases. V lost 9 bases and J lost 3; bases outside the gene matches: 10. Per the germline V gene, CDR1 is LNHDA and CDR2 is SQIVND (reference sequence). This CDR3 is 16 amino acids long. In DNA form, the CDR3 reads TGTGCCAGGGAAACTGGGGACAGGGGGAACAATCAGCCCCAGCATTTT. Its translation is CARETGDRGNNQPQHF.

The chain has TRBV11-3 and TRBJ2-2; 8 bases map to TRBD1. Germline assignment: CDR1 SGHNT and CDR2 YENEEA. There are 17 residues in the CDR3. The V gene end was trimmed by 5 bases and the J gene end by 4 bases; junction bases not matched to a gene: 12. The DNA of the CDR3 is TGTGCCAGCAGCCCATTTCCGGGACAGGACGGCACCGGGGAGCTGTTTTTT. It yields the protein CASSPFPGQDGTGELFF.

The V gene is TRBV10-3, the J gene TRBJ1-2; 8 nucleotides match TRBD1. This CDR3 contains 15 residues. The germline gives CDR1 ENHRY, CDR2 SYGVKD. The V and J ends lost 6 bases and 4 bases, in that order; junction bases with no gene match: 10. Here the CDR3 reads CAISEQGATLYGYTF. CDR3 DNA sequence: TGTGCCATCAGCGAGCAGGGGGCGACGCTCTATGGCTACACCTTC.

The J gene is TRBJ2-5, the V gene TRBV5-4; 13 bases line up with TRBD2. The length of the CDR3 is 16 residues. Germline CDR1 reads SGHNT; CDR2 reads YYREEE (reference sequence). With 0 bases clipped from V and 5 bases from J, the junction kept 4 bases outside the gene matches. The DNA for the CDR3 is TGTGCCAGCAGCTTGGGCGGGACTAGCGGGACCGAGACCCAGTACTTC. As protein: CASSLGGTSGTETQYF.

This chain links TRBV19 with TRBJ2-1, with a possible D match to TRBD2 (5 bases). Germline-derived CDR1 and CDR2 are LNHDA and SQIVND (reference sequence). The CDR3 contains 16 residues. V was clipped by 7 bases and J by 0 bases, with 16 bases between them. CDR3 protein: CASKLDEGSSYNEQFF. In DNA form, the CDR3 reads TGTGCCAGTAAACTTGACGAGGGAAGCTCCTACAATGAGCAGTTCTTC.

The chain recombines TRBV11-1 with TRBJ1-1; 7 bases match TRBD1. The trim removed 1 base at V and 4 bases at J, leaving 6 bases unmatched. Germline values: CDR1 SGHAT, CDR2 FQDESV (reference sequence). CDR3 length equals 15 residues. The CDR3 spells CASSLGTGVTTEAFF. The DNA of the CDR3 is TGTGCCAGCAGCTTAGGCACAGGGGTTACCACTGAAGCTTTCTTT.

The chain recombines TRBV5-6 with TRBJ2-5; D is possibly TRBD2 (6 bases). Trimming removed 3 bases from V and 2 bases from J, with 14 bases in between. Germline V gene data show CDR1 as SGHDT and CDR2 as YYEEEE. CDR3 length: 15 amino acids. CDR3 region: CASSSPGRRQETQYF. The CDR3 DNA reads TGTGCCAGCAGCTCACCTGGGAGGAGACAAGAGACCCAGTACTTC.

The sample holds a few counts of this clone. V gene TRBV7-7 combines with J gene TRBJ2-5; a weak D match, TRBD1 (6 bases). Trimming removed 5 bases at V and 2 bases at J, with 15 bases between. The CDR3 spans 15 residues. Germline CDR1 SSHAT, CDR2 FNYEAQ (reference sequence). CDR3 region: CASSPRGGLQETQYF. CDR3 nucleotides: TGTGCCAGCAGCCCCAGAGGGGGTCTACAAGAGACCCAGTACTTC.

The chain combines TRBV30 with TRBJ2-3, with D perhaps matching TRBD2 (6 bases). Germline assignment: CDR1 GTSNPN and CDR2 SVGIG (reference sequence). This CDR3 has 14 amino acids. V was cut by 2 bases and J by 0 bases, with 9 bases left in between. The CDR3 sequence: CAWSIAASTDTQYF. CDR3 sequence (DNA): TGTGCCTGGAGTATAGCGGCTAGCACAGATACGCAGTATTTT.

In its sample, this clone is large. The chain links TRBV10-2 to TRBJ1-5; D might be TRBD1 (5 bases). The length of the CDR3 is 14 residues. V was shortened by 4 bases and J by 0 bases, with 7 bases between the two germline ends. Looked up from germline, CDR1 is WSHSY and CDR2 is SAAADI. The CDR3 DNA follows: TGCGCCAGCAGTGGGGGGTATAGCAATCAGCCCCAGCATTTT. As protein: CASSGGYSNQPQHF.

The chain has TRBV10-2 and TRBJ2-5; 10 nucleotides match TRBD2. J lost 5 bases, V lost 3 bases, and 3 bases had no gene match. This CDR3 is 14 amino acids long. Germline V gene data show CDR1 as WSHSY and CDR2 as SAAADI. For the CDR3, the DNA is TGCGCCAGCAGTGACCTAGCGGGAGACGAGACCCAGTACTTC. It translates to CASSDLAGDETQYF.

This clone was counted a few times. The chain has TRBV5-5 and TRBJ1-2; D is ambiguous. This CDR3 is 16 amino acids long. From germline, CDR1 is SGHKS and CDR2 YYEKEE (reference sequence). V was trimmed by 0 bases and J by 0 bases, leaving 12 bases between them. The CDR3 region is CASSLVPNKPNYGYTF. Here the CDR3 DNA reads TGTGCCAGCAGCTTGGTACCCAATAAACCTAACTATGGCTACACCTTC.

The chain links TRBV5-1 to TRBJ2-5, with 9 nucleotides matching TRBD1. The DNA end favors TRBJ2-7, so the J call may be wrong. This CDR3 spans 16 amino acids. The V gene's germline CDR1 is SGHRS and CDR2 YFSETQ. Here the CDR3 DNA reads TGCGCCAGCAGCTTGGGTGGGACAGGGACCACCTACGAGCAGTACTTC. The encoded protein is CASSLGGTGTTYEQYF.

There are a few counts of this clone. The chain uses TRBV27 and TRBJ2-3; possibly TRBD2 for D (6 bases). Trimming shortened V by 8 bases and J by 4 bases, and 7 bases separated the two germline ends. This CDR3 is built from 11 residues. From germline, CDR1 is MNHEY and CDR2 SMNVEV (reference sequence). CDR3 nucleotide sequence: TGTGCCAGCTGGGGGGCAGATACGCAGTATTTT. Translated: CASWGADTQYF.

This clone came up once. The chain links TRBV19 to TRBJ2-1; D not resolved. The germline gives CDR1 LNHDA, CDR2 SQIVND (reference sequence). V was pared by 5 bases and J by 8 bases, with 10 bases between. This CDR3 is 12 amino acids long. The DNA of the CDR3 is TGTGCCAGTAGTGCTTGGGATGATGAGCAGTTCTTC. Its translation: CASSAWDDEQFF.

This clone has more than one count but fewer than ten. The V and J genes are TRBV14 and TRBJ2-7, with D perhaps TRBD2 (5 bases). Trimming stripped 4 bases from V and 2 bases from J, with 12 bases between. Germline-derived CDR1 and CDR2 are SGHDN and FVKESK. The CDR3 has 14 residues. DNA of the CDR3: TGTGCCAGCAGCCCCGCGTCCGGGACCTACGAGCAGTACTTC. Protein: CASSPASGTYEQYF.

The chain combines TRBV7-9 with TRBJ1-1; D gene unclear. Trimming pared 5 bases from V and 0 bases from J, leaving 13 bases between. Germline CDR1 SEHNR, CDR2 FQNEAQ (reference sequence). The CDR3 has 15 amino acids. The CDR3 region is CASSPLEAMNTEAFF. CDR3 bases: TGTGCCAGCAGCCCTCTCGAAGCGATGAACACTGAAGCTTTCTTT.

V usage is TRBV18 and J usage is TRBJ1-1; D call uncertain. The CDR3 has 13 amino acids. From germline, CDR1 is KGHSH and CDR2 LQKENI. Trimming cost V 5 bases and J 3 bases, with 10 bases left between them. This CDR3 is CASSSRADTEAFF. CDR3 bases: TGTGCCAGCTCATCCCGGGCGGACACTGAAGCTTTCTTT. Based on the CDR3 plus reference TRBV18 and TRBJ1-1, the full variable domain is NAGVMQNPRHLVRRRGQEARLRCSPMKGHSHVYWYRQLPEEGLKFMVYLQKENIIDESGMPKERFSAEFPKEGPSILRIQQVVRGDSAAYFCASSSRADTEAFFGQGTRLTVV.